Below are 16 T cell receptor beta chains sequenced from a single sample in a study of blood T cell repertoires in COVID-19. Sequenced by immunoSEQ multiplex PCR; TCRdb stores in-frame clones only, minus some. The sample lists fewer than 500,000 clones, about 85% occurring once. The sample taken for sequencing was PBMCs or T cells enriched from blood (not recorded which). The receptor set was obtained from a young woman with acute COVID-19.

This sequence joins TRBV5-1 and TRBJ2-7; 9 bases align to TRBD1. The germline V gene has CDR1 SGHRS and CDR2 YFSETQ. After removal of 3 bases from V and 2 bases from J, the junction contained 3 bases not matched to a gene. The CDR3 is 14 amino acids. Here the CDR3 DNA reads TGCGCCAGCAGCTCCGGGACAGGGACCTACGAGCAGTACTTC. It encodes CASSSGTGTYEQYF.

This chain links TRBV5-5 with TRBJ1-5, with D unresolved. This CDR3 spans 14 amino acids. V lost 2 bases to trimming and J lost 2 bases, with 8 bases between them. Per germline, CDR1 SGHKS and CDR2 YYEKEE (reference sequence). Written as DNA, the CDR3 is TGTGCCAGCAGCTTAGTCTCGGGCAATCAGCCCCAGCATTTT. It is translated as CASSLVSGNQPQHF.

CDR3 coding DNA: TGTGCCTGGAGTGCCGCGGACAGGGAGTCTGAAGCTTTCTTT. It translates to CAWSAADRESEAFF. This chain joins TRBV30 and TRBJ1-1; 8 bases line up with TRBD1. Germline V gene lookup returns CDR1 GTSNPN and CDR2 SVGIG (reference sequence). The CDR3 covers 14 residues. The V segment lost 1 base and the J segment 6 bases; nucleotides outside the gene matches: 7.

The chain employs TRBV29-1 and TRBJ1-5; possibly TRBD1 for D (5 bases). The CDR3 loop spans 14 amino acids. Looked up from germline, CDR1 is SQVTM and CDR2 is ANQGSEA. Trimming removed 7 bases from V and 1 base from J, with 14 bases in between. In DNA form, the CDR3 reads TGCAGCGCAGCAATTCAGGGAAGCAATCAGCCCCAGCATTTT. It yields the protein CSAAIQGSNQPQHF. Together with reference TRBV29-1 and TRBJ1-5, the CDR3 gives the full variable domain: SAVISQKPSRDICQRGTSLTIQCQVDSQVTMMFWYRQQPGQSLTLIATANQGSEATYESGFVIDKFPISRPNLTFSTLTVSNMSPEDSSIYLCSAAIQGSNQPQHFGDGTRLSIL.

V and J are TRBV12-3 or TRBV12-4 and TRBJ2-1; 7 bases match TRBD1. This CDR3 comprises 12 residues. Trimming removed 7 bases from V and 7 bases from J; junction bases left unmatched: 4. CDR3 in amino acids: CASNRGFNEQFF. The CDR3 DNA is TGTGCCAGCAACAGGGGTTTTAATGAGCAGTTCTTC.

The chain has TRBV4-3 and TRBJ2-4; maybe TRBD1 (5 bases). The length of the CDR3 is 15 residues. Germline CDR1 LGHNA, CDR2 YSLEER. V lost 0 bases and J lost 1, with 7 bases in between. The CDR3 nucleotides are TGCGCCAGCAGCCAAGATCCAGGGGCCAAAAACATTCAGTACTTC. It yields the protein CASSQDPGAKNIQYF.

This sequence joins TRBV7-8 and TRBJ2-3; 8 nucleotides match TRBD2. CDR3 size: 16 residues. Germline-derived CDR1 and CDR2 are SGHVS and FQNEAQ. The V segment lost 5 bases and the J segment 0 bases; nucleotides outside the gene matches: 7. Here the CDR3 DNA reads TGTGCCAGCAGCCCGCTTCGGGGGGGTAGCACAGATACGCAGTATTTT. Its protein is CASSPLRGGSTDTQYF.

CDR3 DNA sequence: TGTGCCAGCAGCTTAGCGGACAGGGGGCCCAATCAGCCCCAGCATTTT. It translates to CASSLADRGPNQPQHF. The rearrangement links TRBV7-9 to TRBJ1-5; 11 bases fit TRBD1. The CDR3 is made up of 16 amino acids. V was clipped by 0 bases and J by 3 bases; unmatched bases: 1. Germline V gene lookup returns CDR1 SEHNR and CDR2 FQNEAQ (reference sequence).

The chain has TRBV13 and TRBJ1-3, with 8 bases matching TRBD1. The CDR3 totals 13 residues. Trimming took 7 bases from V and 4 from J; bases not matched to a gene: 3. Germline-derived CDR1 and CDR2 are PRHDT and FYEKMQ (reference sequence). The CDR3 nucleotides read TGTGCCAGCACCAGGACAGGGGGAAACACCATATATTTT. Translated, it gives CASTRTGGNTIYF.

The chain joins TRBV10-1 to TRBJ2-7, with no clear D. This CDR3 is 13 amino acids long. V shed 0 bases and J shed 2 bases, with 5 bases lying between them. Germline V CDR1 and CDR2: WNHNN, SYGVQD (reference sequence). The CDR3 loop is CASSESPTYEQYF. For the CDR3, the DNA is TGCGCCAGCAGTGAGTCGCCTACCTACGAGCAGTACTTC.

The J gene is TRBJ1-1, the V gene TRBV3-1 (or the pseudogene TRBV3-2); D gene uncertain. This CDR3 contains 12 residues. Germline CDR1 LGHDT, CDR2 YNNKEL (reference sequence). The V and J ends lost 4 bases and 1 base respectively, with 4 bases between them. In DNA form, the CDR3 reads TGTGCCAGCAGCCCCCAGAACACTGAAGCTTTCTTT. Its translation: CASSPQNTEAFF.

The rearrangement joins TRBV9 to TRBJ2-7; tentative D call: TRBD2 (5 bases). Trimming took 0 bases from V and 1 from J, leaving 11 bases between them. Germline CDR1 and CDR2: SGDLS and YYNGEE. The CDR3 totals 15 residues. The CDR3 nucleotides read TGTGCCAGCAGCGTAGATGGGAGCTCTTCCTACGAGCAGTACTTC. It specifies CASSVDGSSSYEQYF.

CDR3: CASSLISRTGANYGYTF. As DNA, the CDR3 is TGTGCCAGCAGCTTAATTTCGCGTACAGGGGCTAACTATGGCTACACCTTC. J is TRBJ1-2 and V is TRBV7-3; 7 positions match TRBD1. With 1 base clipped from V and 0 bases from J, the junction kept 8 bases outside the gene matches. Germline V gene data show CDR1 as SGHTA and CDR2 as FQGTGA. This CDR3 has 17 residues.

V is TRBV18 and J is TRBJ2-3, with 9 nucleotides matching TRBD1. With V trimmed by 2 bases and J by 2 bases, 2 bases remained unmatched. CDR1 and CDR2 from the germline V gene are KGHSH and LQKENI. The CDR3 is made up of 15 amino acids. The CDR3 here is CASSPGQGYTDTQYF. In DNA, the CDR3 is TGTGCCAGCTCACCAGGACAGGGGTACACAGATACGCAGTATTTT. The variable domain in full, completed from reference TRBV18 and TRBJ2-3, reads NAGVMQNPRHLVRRRGQEARLRCSPMKGHSHVYWYRQLPEEGLKFMVYLQKENIIDESGMPKERFSAEFPKEGPSILRIQQVVRGDSAAYFCASSPGQGYTDTQYFGPGTRLTVL.

CDR3 region: CASSLLRSSPGNTIYF. CDR3 coding DNA: TGTGCCAGCAGCTTATTACGAAGCTCACCTGGAAACACCATATATTTT. V usage is TRBV11-2 and J usage is TRBJ1-3; D is undetermined. The V end was cut by 2 bases, the J end by 2 bases, with 13 bases between. The CDR3 is 16 amino acids. Germline V gene sequence: CDR1 SGHAT, CDR2 FQNNGV. Supplemented by reference TRBV11-2 and TRBJ1-3, the full variable domain reads EAGVAQSPRYKIIEKRQSVAFWCNPISGHATLYWYQQILGQGPKLLIQFQNNGVVDDSQLPKDRFSAERLKGVDSTLKIQPAKLEDSAVYLCASSLLRSSPGNTIYFGEGSWLTVV.

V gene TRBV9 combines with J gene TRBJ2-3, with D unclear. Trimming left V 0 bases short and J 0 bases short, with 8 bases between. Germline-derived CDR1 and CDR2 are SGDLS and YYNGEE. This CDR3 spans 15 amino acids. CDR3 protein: CASSVGGSSTDTQYF. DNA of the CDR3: TGTGCCAGCAGCGTAGGCGGTTCTAGCACAGATACGCAGTATTTT.